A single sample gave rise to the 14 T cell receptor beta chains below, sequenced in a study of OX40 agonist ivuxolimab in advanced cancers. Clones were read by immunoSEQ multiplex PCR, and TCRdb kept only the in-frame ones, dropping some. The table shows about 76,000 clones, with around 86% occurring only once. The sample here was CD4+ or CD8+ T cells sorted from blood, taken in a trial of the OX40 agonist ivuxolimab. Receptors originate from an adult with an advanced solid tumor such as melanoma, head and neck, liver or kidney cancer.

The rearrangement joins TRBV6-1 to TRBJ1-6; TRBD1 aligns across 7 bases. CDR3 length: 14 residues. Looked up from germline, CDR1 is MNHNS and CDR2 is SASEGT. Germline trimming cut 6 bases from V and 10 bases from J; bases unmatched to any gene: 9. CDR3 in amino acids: CASSQDRLRSPLHF. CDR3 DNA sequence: TGTGCCAGCAGCCAGGACAGGTTGAGGTCACCCCTCCACTTT.

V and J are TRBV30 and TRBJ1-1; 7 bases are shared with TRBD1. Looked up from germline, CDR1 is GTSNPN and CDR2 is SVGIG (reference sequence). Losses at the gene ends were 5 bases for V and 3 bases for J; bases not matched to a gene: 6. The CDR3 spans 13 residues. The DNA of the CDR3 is TGTGCCTGGGGAGGGGGCAGATACACTGAAGCTTTCTTT. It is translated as CAWGGGRYTEAFF.

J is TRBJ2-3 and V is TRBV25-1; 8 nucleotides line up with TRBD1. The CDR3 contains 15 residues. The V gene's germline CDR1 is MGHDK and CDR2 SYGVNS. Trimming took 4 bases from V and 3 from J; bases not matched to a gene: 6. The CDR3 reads CASSGIRGQTDTQYF. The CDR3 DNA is TGTGCCAGCAGTGGGATCAGGGGGCAGACAGATACGCAGTATTTT.

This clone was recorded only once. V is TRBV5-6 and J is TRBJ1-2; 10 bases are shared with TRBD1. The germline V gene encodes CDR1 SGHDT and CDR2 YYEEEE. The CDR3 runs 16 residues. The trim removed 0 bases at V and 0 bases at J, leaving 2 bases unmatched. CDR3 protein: CASSLGTGGTNYGYTF. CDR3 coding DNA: TGTGCCAGCAGCTTGGGGACAGGGGGGACTAACTATGGCTACACCTTC.

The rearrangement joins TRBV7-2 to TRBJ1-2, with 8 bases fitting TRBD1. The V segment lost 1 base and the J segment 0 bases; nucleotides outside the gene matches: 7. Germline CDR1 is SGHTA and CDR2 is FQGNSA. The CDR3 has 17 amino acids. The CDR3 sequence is CASSLVSYRGSNYGYTF. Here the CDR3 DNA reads TGTGCCAGCAGCTTAGTGTCATACAGGGGGTCTAACTATGGCTACACCTTC.

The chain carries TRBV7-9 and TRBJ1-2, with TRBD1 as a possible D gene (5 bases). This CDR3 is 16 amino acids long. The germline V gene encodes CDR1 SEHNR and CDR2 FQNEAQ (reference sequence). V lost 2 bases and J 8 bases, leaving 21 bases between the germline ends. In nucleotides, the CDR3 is TGTGCCAGCAGCTTATACCTAGACTCAGGGAGGGACGGCTACACCTTC. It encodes CASSLYLDSGRDGYTF.

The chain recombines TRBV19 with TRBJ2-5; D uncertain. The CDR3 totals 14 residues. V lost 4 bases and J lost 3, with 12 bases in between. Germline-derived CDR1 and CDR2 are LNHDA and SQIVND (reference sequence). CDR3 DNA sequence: TGTGCCAGTAGTACCCCGACAAGAGAAGAGACCCAGTACTTC. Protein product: CASSTPTREETQYF.

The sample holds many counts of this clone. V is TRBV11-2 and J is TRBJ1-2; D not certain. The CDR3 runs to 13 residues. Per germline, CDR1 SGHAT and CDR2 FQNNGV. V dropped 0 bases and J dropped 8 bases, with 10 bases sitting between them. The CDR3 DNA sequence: TGTGCCAGCAGCTTAGAGCCAGGATCGGGCTACACCTTC. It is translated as CASSLEPGSGYTF.

The CDR3 sequence: CASRGGDRGALNAEAFF. CDR3 nucleotide sequence: TGTGCCAGTAGAGGAGGGGACAGGGGGGCTTTAAACGCTGAAGCTTTCTTT. The rearrangement uses TRBV19 and TRBJ1-1; 11 positions agree with TRBD1. Germline values: CDR1 LNHDA, CDR2 SQIVND (reference sequence). The CDR3 totals 17 residues. V lost 6 bases to trimming and J lost 6 bases; unmatched junction nucleotides: 15.

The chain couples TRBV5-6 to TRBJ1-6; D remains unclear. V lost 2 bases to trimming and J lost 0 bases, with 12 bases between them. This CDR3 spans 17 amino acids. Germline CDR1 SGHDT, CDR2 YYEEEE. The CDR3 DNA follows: TGTGCCAGCAGCTTACTTGACCGGAGCTCCTATAATTCACCCCTCCACTTT. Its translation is CASSLLDRSSYNSPLHF.

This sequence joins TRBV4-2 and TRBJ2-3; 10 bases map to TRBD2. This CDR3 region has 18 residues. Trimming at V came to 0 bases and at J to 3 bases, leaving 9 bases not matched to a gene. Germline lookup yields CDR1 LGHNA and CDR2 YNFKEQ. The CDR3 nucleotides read TGTGCCAGCAGCCAAGAACCCAGCGGGGGGGTAGGGACAGATACGCAGTATTTT. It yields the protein CASSQEPSGGVGTDTQYF.

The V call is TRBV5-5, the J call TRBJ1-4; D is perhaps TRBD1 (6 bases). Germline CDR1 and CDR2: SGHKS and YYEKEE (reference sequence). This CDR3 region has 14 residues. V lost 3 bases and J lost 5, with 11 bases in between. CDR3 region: CASSSGQLNEKLFF. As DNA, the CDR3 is TGTGCCAGCAGCTCCGGACAGCTGAATGAAAAACTGTTTTTT.

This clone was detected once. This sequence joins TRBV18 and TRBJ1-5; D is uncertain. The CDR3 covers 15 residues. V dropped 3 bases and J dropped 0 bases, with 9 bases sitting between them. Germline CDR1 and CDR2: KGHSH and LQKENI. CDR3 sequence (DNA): TGTGCCAGCTCACCGAACCTGGATAGCAATCAGCCCCAGCATTTT. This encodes CASSPNLDSNQPQHF.

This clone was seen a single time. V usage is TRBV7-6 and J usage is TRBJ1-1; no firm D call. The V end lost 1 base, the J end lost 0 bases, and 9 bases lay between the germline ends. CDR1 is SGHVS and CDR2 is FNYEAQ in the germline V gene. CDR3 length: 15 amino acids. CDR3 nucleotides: TGTGCCAGCAGCTTAGACCCCGGTGTGAACACTGAAGCTTTCTTT. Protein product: CASSLDPGVNTEAFF. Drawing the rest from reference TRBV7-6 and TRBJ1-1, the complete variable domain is GAGVSQSPRYKVTKRGQDVALRCDPISGHVSLYWYRQALGQGPEFLTYFNYEAQQDKSGLPNDRFSAERPEGSISTLTIQRTEQRDSAMYRCASSLDPGVNTEAFFGQGTRLTVV.